The entry below describes one T cell receptor (beta chain). The CDR3 extends over 15 amino acids. From germline, CDR1 is SEHNR and CDR2 FQNEAQ (reference sequence). The germline V and J ends were trimmed by 3 bases and 2 bases, with 11 bases remaining between them. The assay was immunoSEQ multiplex PCR, and TCRdb's table has in-frame clones only and misses some. Among some 350,000 clones, about 89% were seen once, and the ten largest hold just under 6.5%. This entry belongs to a study of blood T cell repertoires in COVID-19. This receptor was obtained from a woman aged 50 to 65 with COVID-19, enrolled during active disease. This chain links TRBV7-9 with TRBJ1-3; D call uncertain. Source material: peripheral blood. The CDR3 loop is CASSFYSDPGNTIYF. The DNA of the CDR3 is TGTGCCAGCAGCTTCTACAGTGACCCTGGAAACACCATATATTTT.